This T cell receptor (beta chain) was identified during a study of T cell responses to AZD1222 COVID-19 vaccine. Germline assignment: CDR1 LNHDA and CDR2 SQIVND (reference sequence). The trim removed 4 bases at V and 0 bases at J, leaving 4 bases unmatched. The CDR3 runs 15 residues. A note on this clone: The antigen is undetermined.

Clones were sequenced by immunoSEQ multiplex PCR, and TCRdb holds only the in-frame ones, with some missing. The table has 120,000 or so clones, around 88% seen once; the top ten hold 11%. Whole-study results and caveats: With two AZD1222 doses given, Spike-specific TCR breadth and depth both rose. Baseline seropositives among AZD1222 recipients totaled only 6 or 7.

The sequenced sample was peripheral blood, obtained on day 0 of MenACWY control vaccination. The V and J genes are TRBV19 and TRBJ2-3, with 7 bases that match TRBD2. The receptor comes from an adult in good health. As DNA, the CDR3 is TGTGCCAGTAGTAAGCTAGCGGTAAGCACAGATACGCAGTATTTT. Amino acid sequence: CASSKLAVSTDTQYF. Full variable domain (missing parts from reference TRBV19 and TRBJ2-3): DGGITQSPKYLFRKEGQNVTLSCEQNLNHDAMYWYRQDPGQGLRLIYYSQIVNDFQKGDIAEGYSVSREKKESFPLTVTSAQKNPTAFYLCASSKLAVSTDTQYFGPGTRLTVL.